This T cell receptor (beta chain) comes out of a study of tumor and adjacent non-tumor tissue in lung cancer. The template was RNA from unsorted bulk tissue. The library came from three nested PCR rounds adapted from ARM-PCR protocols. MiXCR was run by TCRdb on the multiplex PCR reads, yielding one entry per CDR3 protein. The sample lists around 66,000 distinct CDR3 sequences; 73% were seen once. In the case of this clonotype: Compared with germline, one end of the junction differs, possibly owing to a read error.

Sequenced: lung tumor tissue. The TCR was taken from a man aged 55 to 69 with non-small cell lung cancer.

Here the CDR3 reads CDISEQGQNHYGYTF. CDR3 sequence (DNA): TGTGACATCAGTGAACAAGGACAGAACCATTATGGCTACACCTTC. This chain uses TRBV10-3 with TRBJ1-2, with D maybe TRBD1 (6 bases). Germline lookup yields CDR1 ENHRY and CDR2 SYGVKD. CDR3 size: 15 residues.